The 16 T cell receptor beta chains in this list originate from one sample, sequenced in a study of blood T cells in healthy people across ages. Using a J-beta primer mix together with a sample-barcoded 5' primer, a second PCR was run for about 6 to 11 cycles. MiXCR, run by TCRdb on the 5' RACE reads, gives a single entry per CDR3 protein. Seen here are about 1.4 million distinct CDR3 sequences, 59% observed once, and the top ten hold under 8.5%. Specimen: blood. These receptors all stem from a man aged 18 to 35 in good health.

This clonotype was seen just once. The V gene is TRBV3-1, the J gene TRBJ2-4, with D possibly matching TRBD2 (5 bases). Near its end, the DNA agrees better with TRBJ2-7, so the J call may be wrong. The CDR3 covers 13 residues. Germline values: CDR1 LGHDT, CDR2 YNNKEL (reference sequence). CDR3 sequence: CASSQDHGGEQYF. The CDR3 DNA reads as TGTGCCAGCAGCCAAGATCACGGAGGCGAGCAGTACTTC.

V is TRBV25-1 and J is TRBJ2-5, with a tentative D call TRBD1 (5 bases). Germline loops: CDR1 MGHDK, CDR2 SYGVNS. Trimming removed 6 bases from V and 4 bases from J, with 15 bases in between. The CDR3 runs to 14 residues. CDR3 nucleotide sequence: TGTGCCAGCAGGGAAGTATCTAGGGGAGAGACCCAGTACTTC. This codes for CASREVSRGETQYF. Variable domain in full (rest from reference TRBV25-1 and TRBJ2-5): EADIYQTPRYLVIGTGKKITLECSQTMGHDKMYWYQQDPGMELHLIHYSYGVNSTEKGDLSSESTVSRIRTEHFPLTLESARPSHTSQYLCASREVSRGETQYFGPGTRLLVL.

This clonotype has only a few counts. The CDR3 coding sequence is TGCAGTGCTAGTCCCTCAGGGAGTCATACTGAAGCTTTCTTT. This gives the protein CSASPSGSHTEAFF. This chain uses TRBV20-1 with TRBJ1-1; tentative D call: TRBD1 (5 bases). Trimming left V 3 bases short and J 5 bases short, with 16 bases between. The CDR3 sequence is 14 residues long. Germline CDR1 is DFQATT and CDR2 is SNEGSKA (reference sequence).

This chain connects TRBV20-1 to TRBJ2-6, with D unclear. Germline V lookup: CDR1 DFQATT, CDR2 SNEGSKA (reference sequence). There are 18 residues in the CDR3. Trimming removed 3 bases at V and 0 bases at J, with 18 bases between. CDR3: CSASGLGKAYSGANVLTF. Written as DNA, the CDR3 is TGCAGTGCTAGTGGGCTAGGAAAAGCCTACTCTGGGGCCAACGTCCTGACTTTC.

This clonotype was seen only a few times. The rearrangement joins TRBV7-9 to TRBJ2-7, with TRBD1 as a possible D gene (6 bases). The V end was cut by 3 bases, the J end by 5 bases, with 14 bases between. CDR3 length equals 14 residues. Germline CDR1 and CDR2: SEHNR and FQNEAQ (reference sequence). In DNA form, the CDR3 reads TGTGCCAGCAGCTTGTCCGCAGGGGCCGACGAGCAGTACTTC. It is translated as CASSLSAGADEQYF.

V is TRBV5-1 and J is TRBJ2-7, with D perhaps matching TRBD1 or TRBD2 (6 bases each). The CDR3 totals 14 residues. Trimming left V 0 bases short and J 7 bases short, with 14 bases between. Per germline, CDR1 SGHRS and CDR2 YFSETQ. Here the CDR3 reads CASSLAGGLREQYF. The CDR3 region has the DNA TGCGCCAGCAGCTTGGCCGGGGGCCTTAGAGAGCAGTACTTC.

The chain joins TRBV20-1 to TRBJ2-3; possibly TRBD2 for D (7 bases). V was cut by 6 bases and J by 1 base, with 14 bases left in between. The CDR3 loop spans 14 amino acids. Germline values: CDR1 DFQATT, CDR2 SNEGSKA (reference sequence). Here the CDR3 reads CSASRGPRTDTQYF. DNA of the CDR3: TGCAGTGCATCGCGGGGGCCCCGCACAGATACGCAGTATTTT.

This clonotype was detected only a few times. This chain joins TRBV7-2 and TRBJ1-4; D gene ambiguous. Trimming removed 2 bases from V and 7 bases from J, with 11 bases in between. CDR1 and CDR2 (germline): SGHTA, FQGNSA. The CDR3 extends over 14 amino acids. CDR3 in DNA: TGTGCCAGCAGCTTACAAGGAACTTCTGAAAAACTGTTTTTT. Translating it yields CASSLQGTSEKLFF.

The genes are TRBV19 and TRBJ1-5; D unclear. Trimming pared 1 base from V and 9 bases from J, leaving 7 bases between. The CDR3 is made up of 12 amino acids. CDR1 and CDR2 (germline): LNHDA, SQIVND (reference sequence). The CDR3 region has the DNA TGTGCCAGTAGTATAGTTGATCGGCCCCAGCATTTT. It is translated as CASSIVDRPQHF.

This clonotype was detected only a few times. The chain recombines TRBV12-3 or TRBV12-4 with TRBJ2-3; D might be TRBD2 (5 bases). CDR3 length: 12 residues. V lost 10 bases and J 6 bases, leaving 14 bases between the germline ends. CDR3 protein: CANAYGGDTQYF. CDR3 coding DNA: TGTGCCAACGCGTATGGCGGGGATACGCAGTATTTT.

This sequence joins TRBV21-1 and TRBJ2-7; TRBD1, the table's D call, lacks a check against the DNA. TRBV21-1 is labeled a pseudogene. The CDR3 length is 12 residues. CDR3 sequence (DNA): TGTGCCGGAAAGGACAGACCCTACGAGCAGTACTTC. Amino acids: CAGKDRPYEQYF.

The V gene is TRBV4-3, the J gene TRBJ1-2; no reliable D call. The V gene lost 1 base and the J gene lost 0 bases, with 9 bases spanning the gap. CDR1 LGHNA and CDR2 YSLEER come from the germline V gene. The CDR3 spans 15 residues. Here the CDR3 DNA reads TGCGCCAGCAGCCAAGCCCGCTTGGCTAACTATGGCTACACCTTC. Translated: CASSQARLANYGYTF.

The CDR3 loop reads CASSRGPREVNGQPNEQFF. The CDR3 nucleotides are TGTGCCAGCAGCAGAGGCCCCCGGGAGGTGAATGGGCAACCAAATGAGCAGTTCTTC. The V call is TRBV6-1, the J call TRBJ2-1, with 7 bases matching TRBD2. V lost 6 bases to trimming and J lost 7 bases; unmatched junction nucleotides: 24. Germline CDR1 and CDR2: MNHNS and SASEGT. The CDR3 spans 19 residues.

This chain links TRBV14 with TRBJ2-1, with no clear D. CDR3 length: 14 amino acids. V gave up 0 bases and J gave up 4 bases, with 7 bases separating them. CDR1 is SGHDN, CDR2 FVKESK, per germline. The chain's CDR3 is CASSQDRRYNEQFF. Here the CDR3 DNA reads TGTGCCAGCAGCCAAGATCGCCGTTACAATGAGCAGTTCTTC.

The chain has TRBV7-2 and TRBJ1-2; TRBD1 might be the D (5 bases). V shed 8 bases and J shed 2 bases, with 12 bases lying between them. This CDR3 has 13 amino acids. CDR1 and CDR2 (germline): SGHTA, FQGNSA. CDR3 coding DNA: TGTGCCAGCTACTCGGGGGAGAACTATGGCTACACCTTC. It codes for CASYSGENYGYTF.

Concerning this clonotype itself: A much larger clone lies a single base off, so this may be a read error. The V call is TRBV6-6, the J call TRBJ2-3; D is uncertain. Trimming cost V 2 bases and J 0 bases, with 3 bases left between them. Germline lookup yields CDR1 MNHNY and CDR2 SVGAGI (reference sequence). The length of the CDR3 is 13 residues. The CDR3, as DNA: TGTGCCAGCAGTTACGTGAGCACAGATACGCAGTATTTT. This codes for CASSYVSTDTQYF.